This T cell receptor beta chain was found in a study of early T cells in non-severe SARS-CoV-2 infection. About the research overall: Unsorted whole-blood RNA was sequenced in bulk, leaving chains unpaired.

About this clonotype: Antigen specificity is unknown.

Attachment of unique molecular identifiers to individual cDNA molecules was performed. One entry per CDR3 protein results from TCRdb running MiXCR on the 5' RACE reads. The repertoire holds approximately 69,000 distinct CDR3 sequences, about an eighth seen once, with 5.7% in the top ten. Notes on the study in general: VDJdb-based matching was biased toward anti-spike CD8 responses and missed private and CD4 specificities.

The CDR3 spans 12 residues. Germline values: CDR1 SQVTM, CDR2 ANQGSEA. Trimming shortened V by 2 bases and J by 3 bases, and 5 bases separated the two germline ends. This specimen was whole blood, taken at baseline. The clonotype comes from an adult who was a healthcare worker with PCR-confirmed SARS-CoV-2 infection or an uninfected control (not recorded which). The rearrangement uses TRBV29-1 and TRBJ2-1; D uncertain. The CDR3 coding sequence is TGCAGCGTTGAACCGGACTACAATGAGCAGTTCTTC. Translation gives CSVEPDYNEQFF.